This TCR beta chain was found in a study of cytomegalovirus exposure and HLA in healthy donors. Study-level information: The Caucasian-associated ancestry cluster held about 80% of more than 350 genotyped donors. The study's findings and limits: Rare sequences made up most TCRs, while some public TCRs were found in many donors.

Remarks on this clone: The antigen remains undetermined.

This PCR relied on a set of 60 Vbeta primers and 13 Jbeta primers. The table came from immunoSEQ multiplex PCR; TCRdb's copy has only in-frame clones and leaves some out. Found here are 150,000 to 200,000 clones, around 86% of them singletons; the top ten hold 1.9%. The TCR originated in a human donor in good health. What was sequenced was PBMCs.

CDR3 sequence (DNA): TGTGCCAGCAGTTTTAATTTGCCCCAGCATTTT. This translates into CASSFNLPQHF. The chain joins TRBV6-5 to TRBJ1-5; D is ambiguous. The CDR3 is made up of 11 amino acids. Trimming took 4 bases from V and 9 from J, leaving 7 bases between them. Germline CDR1 MNHEY, CDR2 SVGAGI.